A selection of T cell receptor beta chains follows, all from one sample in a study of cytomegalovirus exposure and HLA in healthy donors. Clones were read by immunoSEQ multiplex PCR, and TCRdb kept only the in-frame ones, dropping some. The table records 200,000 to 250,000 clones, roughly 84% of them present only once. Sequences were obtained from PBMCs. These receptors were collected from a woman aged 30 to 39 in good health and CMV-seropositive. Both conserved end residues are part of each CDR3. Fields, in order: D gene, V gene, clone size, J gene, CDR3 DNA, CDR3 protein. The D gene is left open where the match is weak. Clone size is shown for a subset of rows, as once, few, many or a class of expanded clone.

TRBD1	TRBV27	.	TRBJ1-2	TGTGCCAGCAGTTCCCAGGGGGCTGACTATGGCTACACCTTC	CASSSQGADYGYTF
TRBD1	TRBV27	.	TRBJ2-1	TGTGCCAGCAGTTCGGGCCGACAGGGCTATGAGCAGTTCTTC	CASSSGRQGYEQFF
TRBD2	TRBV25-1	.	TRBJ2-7	TGTGCCAGCAGTGGACTCTCCGGGACTAGCGGGAGAGGCGAGCAGTACTTC	CASSGLSGTSGRGEQYF
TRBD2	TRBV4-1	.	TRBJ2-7	TGCGCCAGCAGCCAAGATTCACTGGGACTAGCGGGCTACGAGCAGTACTTC	CASSQDSLGLAGYEQYF
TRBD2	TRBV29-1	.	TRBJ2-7	TGCAGCGTTGCCGGCAGCTCCGAGACTAGCGGGGGCTACGAGCAGTACTTC	CSVAGSSETSGGYEQYF
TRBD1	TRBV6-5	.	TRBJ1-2	TGTGCCAGCAGGGGACAGAATAACTATGGCTACACCTTC	CASRGQNNYGYTF
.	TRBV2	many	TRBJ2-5	TGTGCCAGCAGGAGAAATCGGGATGAGACCCAGTACTTC	CASRRNRDETQYF
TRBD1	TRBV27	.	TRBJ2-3	TGTGCCAGCAGTTTACGCAGGGGGCGCGATACGCAGTATTTT	CASSLRRGRDTQYF
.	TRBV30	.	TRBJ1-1	TGTGCCTGGAGTGTACACCAGCCCCTACCTGAAGCTTTCTTT	CAWSVHQPLPEAFF
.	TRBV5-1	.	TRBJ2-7	TGCGCCAGCAGCTTGGACTCCGGGTCCTACGAGCAGTACTTC	CASSLDSGSYEQYF
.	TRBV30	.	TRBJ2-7	TGTGCCTGGAGAAAAACAGAGGACTCCTACGAGCAGTACTTC	CAWRKTEDSYEQYF
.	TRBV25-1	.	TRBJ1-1	TGTGCCAGCAGTCGTGACAACAACCGTGAAGCTTTCTTT	CASSRDNNREAFF
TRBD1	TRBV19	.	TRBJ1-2	TGTGCCAGTAGTAAGGGACAGGGGACGATTGGCTATGGCTACACCTTC	CASSKGQGTIGYGYTF
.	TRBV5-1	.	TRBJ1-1	TGCGCCAGCAGCCCGAAAAGGGTTCTGGACACTGAAGCTTTCTTT	CASSPKRVLDTEAFF
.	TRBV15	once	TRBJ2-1	TGTGCCACCAGCAGTAGCGTCACTAGCTCCTACAATGAGCAGTTCTTC	CATSSSVTSSYNEQFF
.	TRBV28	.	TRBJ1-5	TGTGCCAGTGAGGAGACCCAGGGGCCAATATATAGCAATCAGCCCCAGCATTTT	CASEETQGPIYSNQPQHF
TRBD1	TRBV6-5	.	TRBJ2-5	TGTGCCAGCACCCTCCTAGGACAGGAGCAAGAGACCCAGTACTTC	CASTLLGQEQETQYF
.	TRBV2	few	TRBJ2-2	TGTGCCAGCGGACTCTACGACACCGGGGAGCTGTTTTTT	CASGLYDTGELFF
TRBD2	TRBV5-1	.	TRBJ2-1	TGCGCCAGCAGCGGACCGGGACTAGCTTCATCACCCGGTGAGCAGTTCTTC	CASSGPGLASSPGEQFF
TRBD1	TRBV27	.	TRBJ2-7	TGTGCCAGCAGTCAGGACAGGGGCCACGAGCAGTACTTC	CASSQDRGHEQYF
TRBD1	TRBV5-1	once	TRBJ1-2	TGCGCCAGCAGCACGGACAGGGCTTTCGATGGCTACACCTTC	CASSTDRAFDGYTF
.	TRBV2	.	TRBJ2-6	TGTGCCAGCAGTGAAATTGGTAGCTCTGGGGCCAACGTCCTGACTTTC	CASSEIGSSGANVLTF
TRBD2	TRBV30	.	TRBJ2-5	TGTGCCTGGAGTTTTAATAGCGGGAAGGGGGAGACCCAGTACTTC	CAWSFNSGKGETQYF
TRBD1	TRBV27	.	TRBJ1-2	TGTGCCAGCAGTTGGGACAGGAACTATGGCTACACCTTC	CASSWDRNYGYTF
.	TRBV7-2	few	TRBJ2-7	TGTGCCAGCAGCGCAAATCCCAGAGGGGGAGAGTACGAGCAGTACTTC	CASSANPRGGEYEQYF
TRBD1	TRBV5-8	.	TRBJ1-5	TGTGCCAGCAGCCCGGAAACCGGGACAGGGCATCAGCCTCAGCATTTT	CASSPETGTGHQPQHF
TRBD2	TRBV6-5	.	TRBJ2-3	TGTGCCAGCAGTTACCTAGCGGGAGGGAGCACAGATACGCAGTATTTT	CASSYLAGGSTDTQYF
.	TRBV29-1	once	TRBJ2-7	TGCAGCGTTGGGACCCGGGAGCAGTACTTC	CSVGTREQYF
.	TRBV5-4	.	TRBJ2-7	TGTGCCAGCAGCCTAAGAGCGGGTGGAGCATACGAGCAGTACTTC	CASSLRAGGAYEQYF
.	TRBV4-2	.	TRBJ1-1	TGTGCCAGCAGCCAAGAAATTCAGGGGCGAGGAACTGAAGCTTTCTTT	CASSQEIQGRGTEAFF
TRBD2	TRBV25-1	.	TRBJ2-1	TGTGCCAGCAGTGACGGCGGGAGCTCCTACAATGAGCAGTTCTTC	CASSDGGSSYNEQFF
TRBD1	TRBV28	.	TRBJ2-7	TGTGCCAGCAGTAGTATACAGGGGACATCTCTCGAGCAGTACTTC	CASSSIQGTSLEQYF